This entry features one T cell receptor (beta chain) sequence. This specimen comes from a study of control samples from healthy donors and cancer patients. Sequencing used immunoSEQ multiplex PCR; TCRdb keeps in-frame clones, though not all of them. The repertoire includes approximately 150,000 clones, approximately 94% of them detected once, and approximately 1.5% sits in the top ten. This TCR was sampled from a young woman in good health. Sequencing was carried out using blood.

CDR3 in amino acids: CASSVAGTGEGYTF. The CDR3 DNA is TGTGCCAGCAGCGTTGCCGGGACAGGGGAAGGCTACACCTTC. The genes are TRBV7-2 and TRBJ1-2; 10 nucleotides match TRBD1. The CDR3 covers 14 residues. V shed 5 bases and J 8 bases; nucleotides not matched to a gene: 8. Per germline, CDR1 SGHTA and CDR2 FQGNSA.